These T cell receptor beta chains were read from a single sample in a study of blood T cell repertoires in COVID-19. Assay used: immunoSEQ multiplex PCR; TCRdb lists only in-frame clones, some missing. This table holds roughly 290,000 clones, 75% to 90% found once. The specimen was PBMCs or T cells enriched from blood (not recorded which). Source of these receptors: a man aged 30-40 years who had recovered from COVID-19. Both conserved end residues are trimmed from each CDR3.

v_call | cdr3_aa
TRBV7-8 | ASSQYTDTQY
TRBV6-1 | ASSGRPGTGEGTEAF
TRBV11-2 | ASSIGTGGAGTDTQY
TRBV18 | ASSRQGVETQY
TRBV5-8 | ASTFPGTGTDNEQF
TRBV30 | AWSVQKSAEF
TRBV11-1 | ASSLAPTGGAREEQY
TRBV10-3 | AINSGGTYNEQF
TRBV27 | ASRPSLRQAEESYGYT
TRBV6-2/TRBV6-3 | ASSYYPGQRLAKNIQY
TRBV7-9 | ASSWTAYNEQF
TRBV7-9 | ASIGGDGNMNTEAF
TRBV24-1 | ATSDLTGTGGETQY
TRBV5-4 | ASSLDISSYNSPLH
TRBV4-3 | ASSRITGVFTSTNEKLF
TRBV11-2 | ASSYHTDTQY
TRBV2 | ASRLNRGTEAF
TRBV4-3 | ASSPLEGPYNEQF
TRBV18 | ASSPGDSGNTIY
TRBV5-1 | AISPRGQNTEAF
TRBV15 | ATSRAGYGRGASQF
TRBV6-1 | ASSEGQGFVNQPQH
TRBV7-9 | ASSVGTALTGELF
TRBV11-2 | ASSLVTRGKYGYT
TRBV12-2 | ASRLLGTGTTEKLF
TRBV7-3 | ASSLANTGGGTEAF
TRBV5-1 | ASSLGTSGGDGEQF
TRBV5-6 | ASSITGNTEAF
TRBV5-4 | ASSPVAGLVTDTQY
TRBV13 | ASSLWTRDTQY
TRBV3-1/TRBV3-2 | ASSRTGTGYT
TRBV9 | ASSPRDKYTGETQY
TRBV5-8 | ASSLAKGAYHPV
TRBV27 | ASSFGTAYEQY
TRBV4-1 | ASSLSGTATGIAYNSPLH
TRBV9 | ASSRQEVSQETQY
TRBV9 | ASSVGTEETQY
TRBV7-9 | ASSLAAGGSGNTIY
TRBV9 | ASSAAGPDTGELF
TRBV11-3 | ASSLGRSSGELF
TRBV5-6 | ASSFRLQGNNSPLH
TRBV9 | ASSDWTGGSLFFGQGSPLH
TRBV4-3 | ASSQVSGTSFYGYT
TRBV5-1 | ASSLGTTTNYGYT
TRBV6-5 | ASSSYRPLGAF
TRBV5-4 | ASSLLTEKETQY
TRBV5-6 | ASSSGDNTGQETQY
TRBV6-2/TRBV6-3 | ASSQRTGTGVFGNQPQH
TRBV9 | ASSVGTGVALMNTEAF
TRBV18 | ASSPPRFQGSYNEQF
TRBV5-8 | ASSHYRDRGHDNQPQH
TRBV6-5 | ASSYEDWTGELF
TRBV29-1 | SVERRENYGYT
TRBV7-6 | ASTRNQGWLAGSTDTQY
TRBV6-5 | ASSYSGAGAGNTIY
TRBV7-3 | ASSLKVGKTNTGELF
TRBV6-1 | ASSEALRNIQY
TRBV12-3/TRBV12-4 | ASMLGRDQPQH
TRBV27 | ASSLTWGGTEAF